These T cell receptor beta chains were read from a single sample in a study of CD8 T cells in Susac syndrome. TCRdb fed the immunoSEQ multiplex PCR reads into MiXCR, producing one record per CDR3 protein. The sample lists 170,000 or so distinct CDR3 sequences, roughly 95% occurring once. Material: CD8+ T cells from PBMCs. These receptors were taken from a human donor with multiple sclerosis. Both conserved end residues are part of each CDR3. The D gene is left open where the match is weak. Expanded clones get a size class; other rows say once, few or many, or leave the size out.

>TRBV7-9|NA|TRBJ1-2|NA
TGTGCCAGCTGGGGCGGAGCTAACTATGGCTACACCTTC
CASWGGANYGYTF
>TRBV4-1|NA|TRBJ2-1|NA
TGCGCCAGCAGCCAAGTGGTTTATGAGCAGTTCTTC
CASSQVVYEQFF
>TRBV3-1|NA|TRBJ2-1|NA
TGTGCCAGTGGATCTAGGCTCTTTCGGTACAATGAGCAGTTCTTC
CASGSRLFRYNEQFF
>TRBV29-1|NA|TRBJ2-2|TRBD2
TGCAGCGTTGTTAGCGGGAGGGCCCCGAACACCGGGGAGCTGTTTTTT
CSVVSGRAPNTGELFF
>TRBV27|few|TRBJ2-4|NA
TGTGCCAGCAGTCCAGGACTAGCCAAAAACATTCAGTACTTC
CASSPGLAKNIQYF
>TRBV2|NA|TRBJ2-1|NA
TGTGCCAGCAGTGGGTATGAGCAGTTCTTC
CASSGYEQFF
>TRBV3-1|NA|TRBJ2-1|TRBD2
TGTGCCAGCAGCCCAGGACTAGCGGTCTATGAGCAGTTCTTC
CASSPGLAVYEQFF
>TRBV3-1|NA|TRBJ2-1|TRBD1
TGTGCCAGCAGCCATTGGGGCGGACAGGGGGCGAGGGATGAGCAGTTCTTC
CASSHWGGQGARDEQFF
>TRBV27|NA|TRBJ2-5|TRBD1
TGTGCCAGCAGGGGACAGGGTATTCGATTGACCCAGTACTTC
CASRGQGIRLTQYF
>TRBV4-1|NA|TRBJ2-1|NA
TGCGCCAGCAGCCAGCCCGAGGAACGGCAGTTCTTC
CASSQPEERQFF
>TRBV20-1|NA|TRBJ2-1|NA
TGCAGTGCTAGTGGGTCTGGGGATTCCTACAATGAGCAGTTCTTC
CSASGSGDSYNEQFF
>TRBV18|NA|TRBJ2-1|TRBD2
TGTGCCAGCTCACCCCCAACGGGACTAGCGGGAGGAAGGAGTGAGCAGTTCTTC
CASSPPTGLAGGRSEQFF
>TRBV9|NA|TRBJ1-5|NA
TGTGCCAGCAGCGTAGGGGGGGCTAGCAATCAGCCCCAGCATTTT
CASSVGGASNQPQHF
>TRBV6-1|NA|TRBJ2-7|NA
TGTGCCAGCAGTGGCCGATACAGATACGAGCAGTACTTC
CASSGRYRYEQYF
>TRBV6-6|NA|TRBJ2-7|TRBD1
TGTGCCAGCAGTCCCGGGACAGGGTTTTTGATTTTGCAGTACTTC
CASSPGTGFLILQYF
>TRBV30|NA|TRBJ1-2|NA
TGTGCCTGGAGTTTGGGGGCTCTCAATGGCTACACCTTC
CAWSLGALNGYTF
>TRBV7-8|NA|TRBJ1-5|NA
TGTGCCAGCAGTCAACTTGGGGGCGAACAGCCCCAGCATTTT
CASSQLGGEQPQHF
>TRBV6-6|once|TRBJ2-7|NA
TGTGCCAGCGGGGAGGGGGCCTACGAGCAGTACTTC
CASGEGAYEQYF
>TRBV4-1|NA|TRBJ2-1|NA
TGCGCCAGCAGTCTGGGTACGGGGCCCTACAATGAGCAGTTCTTC
CASSLGTGPYNEQFF
>TRBV7-9|NA|TRBJ1-5|TRBD1
TGTGCCGTCCAGGGGGCTAGCAATCAGCCCCAGCATTTT
CAVQGASNQPQHF
>TRBV7-9|NA|TRBJ1-1|NA
TGTGCCAGCAGCAGCTACAGGGAGCAAATGGCTTTCTTT
CASSSYREQMAFF
>TRBV27|NA|TRBJ2-1|NA
TGTGCCAGCAGTTACCAAGGAGTCTACAATGAGCAGTTCTTC
CASSYQGVYNEQFF
>TRBV29-1|once|TRBJ2-2|NA
TGCAGCGTTGTTTTGGCGACCGGGGAGCTGTTTTTT
CSVVLATGELFF
>TRBV29-1|NA|TRBJ2-1|TRBD2
TGCAGCGTTGACGGACTAGCGGGGGTCTCCTACAATGAGCAGTTCTTC
CSVDGLAGVSYNEQFF
>TRBV5-4|NA|TRBJ2-3|NA
TGTGCCAGCAGCTTGTTTGACAGCACCACAGATACGCAGTATTTT
CASSLFDSTTDTQYF
>TRBV5-6|NA|TRBJ2-1|NA
TGTGCCAGCAGCCCGGACAACCGACCCTACAATGAGCAGTTCTTC
CASSPDNRPYNEQFF
>TRBV6-1|NA|TRBJ2-5|NA
TGTGCCAGCAGTGATCTTTCGGGTCGCAGACAAGAGACCCAGTACTTC
CASSDLSGRRQETQYF
>TRBV27|NA|TRBJ2-2|TRBD1
TGTGCCAGCAGTTGGACAGGGGCCACCGGGGAGCTGTTTTTT
CASSWTGATGELFF
>TRBV14|NA|TRBJ2-5|NA
TGTGCCAGCAGCCATCGGAGCGTGTTGGGGCAAGAGACCCAGTACTTC
CASSHRSVLGQETQYF
>TRBV5-4|NA|TRBJ2-1|TRBD2
TGTGCCAGCAGCATAGCGGGAACCGACAATGAGCAGTTCTTC
CASSIAGTDNEQFF
>TRBV27|NA|TRBJ2-1|TRBD2
TGTGCCAGCAGTTTAGCGACTAGCATTCGGATGGAGCAGTTCTTC
CASSLATSIRMEQFF
>TRBV5-6|NA|TRBJ2-2|NA
TGTGCCAGCAGCTGGTGGTCCGGGGAGCTGTTTTTT
CASSWWSGELFF
>TRBV7-8|NA|TRBJ2-7|TRBD1
TGTGCCAGCATTGATGCGACAGGGGGTTTTTACGAGCAGTACTTC
CASIDATGGFYEQYF
>TRBV7-2|NA|TRBJ2-7|TRBD1
TGTGCCAGCAGCTTACCAGAGGAGAGGGGGCGAGTCTCCTACGAGCAGTACTTC
CASSLPEERGRVSYEQYF
>TRBV29-1|NA|TRBJ1-6|NA
TGCAGCCTCACGCGGGGATGGGGGAAATCACCCCTCCACTTT
CSLTRGWGKSPLHF
>TRBV1|NA|TRBJ2-3|NA
TGCACCAGCAGCCCAAGACTAGCGGGGAATAATACGCAGTATTTT
CTSSPRLAGNNTQYF
>TRBV7-9|few|TRBJ2-7|NA
TGTGCCAGCAGTCAGGGCTCCTACGAGCAGTACTTC
CASSQGSYEQYF
>TRBV4-2|NA|TRBJ1-2|TRBD1
TGTGCCAGCAGCCTCCCGGGACAGGGGTCTTCTAAAATTGGCTACACCTTC
CASSLPGQGSSKIGYTF
>TRBV7-9|NA|TRBJ1-1|NA
TGTGCCAGCAGCTTAGGCAGGGGACCTGAAGCTTTCTTT
CASSLGRGPEAFF
>TRBV29-1|once|TRBJ2-7|NA
TGCAGCGTCAGTGACTCCTACGAGCAGTACTTC
CSVSDSYEQYF
>TRBV5-4|NA|TRBJ2-1|TRBD2
TGTGCCAGCAGCTTCAGCGGGAGGGCCTCCAATGAGCAGTTCTTC
CASSFSGRASNEQFF
>TRBV27|NA|TRBJ2-7|NA
TGTGCCAGCAGTCAGCAGGGAGGCGAGCAGTACTTC
CASSQQGGEQYF
>TRBV3-1|NA|TRBJ2-3|TRBD2
TGTGCCAGCAGCCAAGAACTAGCGGGGGCGGCAGATACGCAGTATTTT
CASSQELAGAADTQYF
>TRBV7-9|NA|TRBJ2-6|NA
TGTGCCAGCCAAGGGGAGCCTGGGGCCAACGTCCTGACTTTC
CASQGEPGANVLTF
>TRBV27|NA|TRBJ2-5|NA
TGTGCCAGCAAGGCCGCCTTAGCGTCGGAGACCCAGTACTTC
CASKAALASETQYF
>TRBV28|NA|TRBJ2-5|NA
TGTGCCAGCAGAGTCCAGGGAAACCAAGAGACCCAGTACTTC
CASRVQGNQETQYF